The rows below give T cell receptor beta chains drawn from one sample of a study of blood T cell repertoires in COVID-19. Only in-frame clones appear in the TCRdb table, and some are missing; sequencing was by immunoSEQ multiplex PCR. The sample lists around 170,000 clones, 88% occurring once. The material sequenced was peripheral blood. All receptors come from a woman aged 25-40 years with acute or convalescent COVID-19. Each CDR3 is given with its conserved first and last residue. Each record gives: clone size, D gene, V gene, J gene, CDR3 protein, CDR3 DNA. D genes are given only for firm matches. Part of the rows lack a size; the others show once, few, many or a class for expanded clones.

size: -
D: -
V: TRBV19
J: TRBJ1-5
CDR3: CGSGSDVYQPQHF
DNA: TGTGGAAGCGGTTCGGATGTTTATCAGCCCCAGCATTTT

size: -
D: -
V: TRBV5-1
J: TRBJ2-2
CDR3: CASSAGPGTNTGELFF
DNA: TGCGCCAGCAGCGCCGGGCCGGGGACTAACACCGGGGAGCTGTTTTTT

size: -
D: -
V: TRBV6-5
J: TRBJ2-5
CDR3: CASSRRDLKETQYF
DNA: TGTGCCAGCAGCCGCCGGGATCTCAAAGAGACCCAGTACTTC

size: -
D: -
V: TRBV5-1
J: TRBJ2-2
CDR3: CASSARLGTGELFF
DNA: TGCGCCAGCAGCGCTCGACTTGGAACCGGGGAGCTGTTTTTT

size: -
D: -
V: TRBV6-5
J: TRBJ2-4
CDR3: CASRQLAKNIQYF
DNA: TGTGCCAGTCGACAGCTAGCCAAAAACATTCAGTACTTC

size: once
D: TRBD2
V: TRBV24-1
J: TRBJ2-1
CDR3: CATSDHSGASYNEQFF
DNA: TGTGCCACCAGTGACCATAGCGGGGCCTCCTACAATGAGCAGTTCTTC

size: -
D: -
V: TRBV30
J: TRBJ2-1
CDR3: CAWSVFIEQFF
DNA: TGTGCCTGGAGTGTATTCATTGAGCAGTTCTTC

size: -
D: -
V: TRBV3-1/TRBV3-2
J: TRBJ1-4
CDR3: CASSQGIAGGNEKLFF
DNA: TGTGCCAGCAGCCAAGGCATAGCTGGTGGGAATGAAAAACTGTTTTTT

size: -
D: -
V: TRBV28
J: TRBJ1-4
CDR3: CASSLLDRILFF
DNA: TGTGCCAGCAGTTTACTCGACAGAATTCTGTTTTTT

size: -
D: -
V: TRBV6-6
J: TRBJ1-1
CDR3: CASSYSMGAEAFF
DNA: TGTGCCAGCAGTTACTCGATGGGGGCCGAAGCTTTCTTT

size: once
D: TRBD2
V: TRBV11-1
J: TRBJ2-7
CDR3: CASSLETGGPYEQYF
DNA: TGTGCCAGCAGCTTAGAGACGGGAGGGCCCTACGAGCAGTACTTC

size: -
D: TRBD1
V: TRBV24-1
J: TRBJ2-1
CDR3: CATSDPRQGYNEQFF
DNA: TGTGCCACCAGTGATCCCCGACAGGGGTACAATGAGCAGTTCTTC

size: -
D: TRBD1
V: TRBV6-5
J: TRBJ1-4
CDR3: CASSRQGPGELFF
DNA: TGTGCCAGCAGTCGACAGGGGCCCGGGGAACTGTTTTTT

size: few
D: -
V: TRBV7-9
J: TRBJ2-1
CDR3: CASSLIRGHEQFF
DNA: TGTGCCAGCAGCTTAATCAGGGGTCACGAGCAGTTCTTC

size: -
D: -
V: TRBV15
J: TRBJ2-7
CDR3: CATSRSYRGEQYF
DNA: TGTGCCACCAGCAGATCCTACCGGGGGGAGCAGTACTTC

size: -
D: -
V: TRBV7-2
J: TRBJ1-1
CDR3: CASSLERQWGTEAFF
DNA: TGTGCCAGCAGCTTAGAACGACAGTGGGGCACTGAAGCTTTCTTT

size: -
D: -
V: TRBV6-5
J: TRBJ1-3
CDR3: CAMKMTGSGNTIYF
DNA: TGTGCCATGAAGATGACAGGCTCTGGAAACACCATATATTTT

size: -
D: TRBD2
V: TRBV11-3
J: TRBJ2-1
CDR3: CASSSVLAGERINEQFF
DNA: TGTGCCAGCAGCTCGGTCCTAGCGGGAGAGAGAATCAATGAGCAGTTCTTC

size: -
D: -
V: TRBV3-1/TRBV3-2
J: TRBJ2-1
CDR3: CASSQWVQDLYNEQFF
DNA: TGTGCCAGCAGCCAGTGGGTGCAAGACTTATACAATGAGCAGTTCTTC

size: -
D: TRBD2
V: TRBV18
J: TRBJ2-4
CDR3: CASSRSGRGTGDIQYF
DNA: TGTGCCAGCTCAAGGAGCGGGAGGGGCACGGGGGACATTCAGTACTTC

size: -
D: -
V: TRBV10-3
J: TRBJ2-7
CDR3: CATGDPGVEQYF
DNA: TGTGCCACTGGGGACCCAGGGGTCGAGCAGTACTTC

size: once
D: TRBD2
V: TRBV6-5
J: TRBJ2-2
CDR3: CASGGGGGELFF
DNA: TGTGCCAGCGGCGGGGGAGGCGGGGAGCTGTTTTTT

size: -
D: TRBD2
V: TRBV11-1
J: TRBJ2-1
CDR3: CASSVSGRADNEQFF
DNA: TGTGCCAGCAGCGTGAGCGGGAGGGCCGACAATGAGCAGTTCTTC

size: -
D: -
V: TRBV5-1
J: TRBJ1-1
CDR3: CASSLSPGVRNTEAFF
DNA: TGCGCCAGCAGCTTGAGTCCTGGAGTGAGGAACACTGAAGCTTTCTTT

size: -
D: -
V: TRBV11-3
J: TRBJ2-3
CDR3: CASSLVDGAGTDTQYF
DNA: TGTGCCAGCAGCTTAGTGGATGGAGCGGGCACAGATACGCAGTATTTT

size: -
D: TRBD2
V: TRBV10-2
J: TRBJ2-1
CDR3: CASSASGRANEQFF
DNA: TGCGCCAGCAGTGCTAGCGGGAGGGCCAATGAGCAGTTCTTC

size: -
D: TRBD2
V: TRBV28
J: TRBJ2-3
CDR3: CASIWGGRADTQYF
DNA: TGTGCCAGCATCTGGGGAGGGAGAGCAGATACGCAGTATTTT

size: few
D: TRBD2
V: TRBV5-4
J: TRBJ2-7
CDR3: CAVGTSGVKRQYF
DNA: TGTGCCGTGGGGACTAGCGGGGTCAAAAGGCAGTACTTC

size: -
D: -
V: TRBV9
J: TRBJ1-1
CDR3: CASSVGLWTDEAFF
DNA: TGTGCCAGCAGCGTAGGATTATGGACAGATGAAGCTTTCTTT

size: -
D: TRBD1
V: TRBV6-5
J: TRBJ1-5
CDR3: CASGQAGYAQPQHF
DNA: TGTGCCAGCGGACAGGCTGGATATGCTCAGCCCCAGCATTTT

size: -
D: TRBD1
V: TRBV19
J: TRBJ1-1
CDR3: CASSIQGALTEAFF
DNA: TGTGCCAGTAGTATCCAGGGGGCTTTGACTGAAGCTTTCTTT

size: -
D: -
V: TRBV3-1/TRBV3-2
J: TRBJ2-7
CDR3: CASSQEVNRDEQYF
DNA: TGTGCCAGCAGCCAAGAGGTTAACAGGGACGAGCAGTACTTC

size: once
D: -
V: TRBV27
J: TRBJ2-3
CDR3: CASRAQGKSTDTQYF
DNA: TGTGCCAGCAGGGCCCAGGGAAAAAGCACAGATACGCAGTATTTT

size: -
D: TRBD1
V: TRBV10-3
J: TRBJ2-1
CDR3: CATHRDRYHEQFF
DNA: TGTGCCACCCACCGGGACAGGTATCATGAGCAGTTCTTC

size: -
D: -
V: TRBV24-1
J: TRBJ1-1
CDR3: CATTKRRAAFF
DNA: TGTGCCACCACAAAAAGGAGGGCAGCTTTCTTT

size: -
D: -
V: TRBV4-2
J: TRBJ1-1
CDR3: CASSQEQDRKAFF
DNA: TGTGCCAGCAGCCAAGAGCAGGACAGAAAAGCTTTCTTT

size: -
D: TRBD1
V: TRBV2
J: TRBJ2-1
CDR3: CASTGQPSSYNEQFF
DNA: TGTGCCAGCACGGGACAGCCGAGCTCCTACAATGAGCAGTTCTTC

size: -
D: TRBD1
V: TRBV14
J: TRBJ2-5
CDR3: CASSQVRDREETQYF
DNA: TGTGCCAGCAGCCAAGTTCGAGACAGGGAAGAGACCCAGTACTTC

size: -
D: -
V: TRBV6-5
J: TRBJ1-2
CDR3: CASTRIHGQLYGYTF
DNA: TGTGCCAGCACCCGTATTCATGGACAGCTCTATGGCTACACCTTC

size: once
D: -
V: TRBV12-5
J: TRBJ2-3
CDR3: CASGLGGGRDTQYF
DNA: TGTGCTAGTGGTTTGGGGGGAGGTAGAGATACGCAGTATTTT

size: -
D: -
V: TRBV10-1
J: TRBJ1-1
CDR3: CASSVRVNTEAFF
DNA: TGCGCCAGCAGTGTCCGGGTTAACACTGAAGCTTTCTTT

size: once
D: -
V: TRBV20-1
J: TRBJ2-1
CDR3: CSASSAVGGSYNEQFF
DNA: TGCAGTGCTAGTAGCGCGGTAGGAGGCTCCTACAATGAGCAGTTCTTC

size: once
D: -
V: TRBV3-1/TRBV3-2
J: TRBJ2-3
CDR3: CASSYTDTQYF
DNA: TGTGCCAGCAGCTACACAGATACGCAGTATTTT

size: -
D: TRBD1
V: TRBV2
J: TRBJ2-7
CDR3: CASSRDSTYEQYF
DNA: TGTGCCAGCAGCCGGGACAGTACCTACGAGCAGTACTTC

size: -
D: TRBD2
V: TRBV7-7
J: TRBJ2-1
CDR3: CASSLVLGAGDEQFF
DNA: TGTGCTAGCAGCTTAGTGCTAGGAGCGGGAGATGAGCAGTTCTTC

size: -
D: -
V: TRBV9
J: TRBJ2-3
CDR3: CASSVKGLTDTQYF
DNA: TGTGCCAGCAGCGTTAAGGGGCTAACAGATACGCAGTATTTT

size: -
D: -
V: TRBV28
J: TRBJ2-7
CDR3: CASSSRAGAAHEQYF
DNA: TGTGCCAGCAGTTCGCGGGCGGGGGCGGCCCACGAGCAGTACTTC

size: -
D: TRBD2
V: TRBV4-1
J: TRBJ2-1
CDR3: CASSQDPSGRINEQFF
DNA: TGCGCCAGCAGCCAAGATCCGAGCGGGAGAATCAATGAGCAGTTCTTC

size: -
D: -
V: TRBV5-1
J: TRBJ1-3
CDR3: CASSFDTFSGNTIYF
DNA: TGCGCCAGCAGCTTCGACACTTTCTCTGGAAACACCATATATTTT

size: -
D: TRBD1
V: TRBV7-8
J: TRBJ2-1
CDR3: CASIRDRGANEQFF
DNA: TGTGCCAGTATAAGGGACAGGGGCGCCAACGAGCAGTTCTTC

size: -
D: TRBD1
V: TRBV19
J: TRBJ1-3
CDR3: CASSVTGGRNTIYF
DNA: TGTGCCAGTAGTGTGACAGGGGGTAGAAACACCATATATTTT

size: -
D: -
V: TRBV10-3
J: TRBJ1-1
CDR3: CAISESPREPGNTEAFF
DNA: TGTGCCATCAGTGAGTCGCCGCGGGAACCAGGGAACACTGAAGCTTTCTTT